The 28 T cell receptor beta chains below come from one sample, sequenced in a study of human T cells and chemical hapten exposure. Unfractionated whole blood yielded the extracted total RNA. Unique molecular identifiers were attached to individual cDNA molecules within the library. A single record per CDR3 protein comes from TCRdb applying MiXCR to the reads. This sample has about 120,000 distinct CDR3 sequences, with roughly 8.5% found just once. The sequenced sample consisted of whole blood. The receptors here all came from a human donor in good health. Some clones in this sample may be carry-over from other donors' samples.

This clonotype has at least ten counts. The chain uses TRBV4-3 and TRBJ1-4; D gene uncertain. Between the trimmed V and J ends, which lost 0 bases and 0 bases, there was a span of 8 bases. The germline CDR1 and CDR2 sequences are LGHNA and YSLEER. This CDR3 has 16 residues. Written as DNA, the CDR3 is TGCGCCAGCAGCCAAGATCTGGCGGCAACTAATGAAAAACTGTTTTTT. It translates to CASSQDLAATNEKLFF.

CDR3 sequence: CASSVAGAAISGNTIYF. The CDR3 DNA sequence: TGTGCCAGCAGCGTAGCGGGAGCGGCAATCTCTGGAAACACCATATATTTT. The rearrangement joins TRBV9 to TRBJ1-3; D is ambiguous. V lost 0 bases and J 0 bases, leaving 13 bases between the germline ends. CDR1 is SGDLS, CDR2 YYNGEE, per germline. The CDR3 contains 17 residues.

This clonotype was seen repeatedly, ten times or more. V usage is TRBV7-9 and J usage is TRBJ2-5; 8 bases are a match to TRBD1. V shed 3 bases and J 3 bases; nucleotides not matched to a gene: 3. CDR1 SEHNR and CDR2 FQNEAQ come from the germline V gene (reference sequence). CDR3 length: 14 amino acids. CDR3 nucleotide sequence: TGTGCCAGCAGCTTCGGACAGGGCAAAGAGACCCAGTACTTC. This encodes CASSFGQGKETQYF. Looking up the rest from reference TRBV7-9 and TRBJ2-5 gives the full variable domain: DTGVSQNPRHKITKRGQNVTFRCDPISEHNRLYWYRQTLGQGPEFLTYFQNEAQLEKSRLLSDRFSAERPKGSFSTLEIQRTEQGDSAMYLCASSFGQGKETQYFGPGTRLLVL.

This clonotype was counted ten times or more. The chain links TRBV7-2 to TRBJ2-3; 12 bases map to TRBD2. With 5 bases clipped from V and 4 bases from J, the junction kept 7 bases outside the gene matches. This CDR3 comprises 16 residues. Germline CDR1 reads SGHTA; CDR2 reads FQGNSA. The CDR3 bases are TGTGCCAGCAGCAAGACTAGCGGGAGTGGGCCAGATACGCAGTATTTT. It encodes CASSKTSGSGPDTQYF. The full variable domain, completed using reference TRBV7-2 and TRBJ2-3, is GAGVSQSPSNKVTEKGKDVELRCDPISGHTALYWYRQSLGQGLEFLIYFQGNSAPDKSGLPSDRFSAERTGGSVSTLTIQRTQQEDSAVYLCASSKTSGSGPDTQYFGPGTRLTVL.

The table lists this clonotype with a few counts. The chain couples TRBV11-2 to TRBJ1-3; weak D call: TRBD1 (5 bases). Germline V gene data show CDR1 as SGHAT and CDR2 as FQNNGV. V was cut by 1 base and J by 2 bases, with 15 bases left in between. This CDR3 is 17 amino acids long. The chain's CDR3 is CASSLGDRALAGNTIYF. The DNA for the CDR3 is TGTGCCAGCAGCTTAGGGGACCGCGCACTCGCTGGAAACACCATATATTTT.

The genes are TRBV6-5 and TRBJ2-1; 12 bases line up with TRBD2. The CDR3 is 16 residues long. CDR1 and CDR2 from the germline V gene are MNHEY and SVGAGI. V was pared by 4 bases and J by 4 bases, with 5 bases of the junction left unmatched. CDR3 in DNA: TGTGCCAGCAGTTCACTACTAGCGGGAGGTTACAATGAGCAGTTCTTC. This gives the protein CASSSLLAGGYNEQFF.

In regard to this clonotype: At one end the junction does not follow the germline gene, possibly because of a read error. The chain has TRBV20-1 and TRBJ2-3; D tentatively fits TRBD1 or TRBD2 (5 bases each). The germline V gene encodes CDR1 DFQATT and CDR2 SNEGSKA (reference sequence). This CDR3 spans 15 amino acids. The CDR3 nucleotides read TGCAGTGCAAGAGCTCCGGGACCCTCCACAGATACGCAGTATTTT. Translated, it gives CSARAPGPSTDTQYF.

This clonotype was detected only a few times. The V and J genes are TRBV6-1 and TRBJ1-1; D is unclear. Germline V gene data show CDR1 as MNHNS and CDR2 as SASEGT. The V and J ends lost 2 bases and 0 bases respectively, with 10 bases between them. The CDR3 runs to 15 residues. For the CDR3, the DNA is TGTGCCAGCAGTGAATGGGTAGGGATGAACACTGAAGCTTTCTTT. Translating gives CASSEWVGMNTEAFF.

The gene calls are TRBV6-1 and TRBJ1-2; 8 bases are a match to TRBD1. Germline V gives CDR1 MNHNS, CDR2 SASEGT. V lost 4 bases to trimming and J lost 6 bases; unmatched junction nucleotides: 4. This CDR3 region has 13 residues. CDR3 in amino acids: CASSAKDRDGYTF. CDR3 nucleotides: TGTGCCAGCAGTGCAAAGGACAGGGATGGCTACACCTTC.

A few counts support this clonotype. V and J are TRBV15 and TRBJ2-5, with no clear D. V was cut by 0 bases and J by 1 base, with 3 bases left in between. The CDR3 has 13 residues. In germline, CDR1 is LNHNV, CDR2 YYDKDF (reference sequence). The DNA of the CDR3 is TGTGCCACCAGCAGAGACAGCCAAGAGACCCAGTACTTC. Amino acid sequence: CATSRDSQETQYF. The variable domain in full, with the rest retrieved from reference TRBV15 and TRBJ2-5, is DAMVIQNPRYQVTQFGKPVTLSCSQTLNHNVMYWYQQKSSQAPKLLFHYYDKDFNNEADTPDNFQSRRPNTSFCFLDIRSPGLGDTAMYLCATSRDSQETQYFGPGTRLLVL.

Only a few counts were recorded for this clonotype. This sequence joins TRBV12-3 or TRBV12-4 and TRBJ2-1, with 12 bases aligning to TRBD2. Unmatched junction bases numbered 7, after V lost 1 base and J lost 0 bases. The CDR3 has 19 residues. The CDR3 loop reads CASSLGVTTSGSSYNEQFF. The CDR3 region has the DNA TGTGCCAGCAGTTTAGGGGTAACGACTAGCGGGAGCTCCTACAATGAGCAGTTCTTC.

This clonotype was recorded a few times. The V and J genes are TRBV6-5 and TRBJ2-1, with 7 bases identical to TRBD2. The trim removed 2 bases at V and 0 bases at J, leaving 7 bases unmatched. The CDR3 spans 17 residues. Germline-derived CDR1 and CDR2 are MNHEY and SVGAGI. The CDR3 here is CASSYPKAGNSYNEQFF. DNA of the CDR3: TGTGCCAGCAGTTACCCCAAAGCGGGAAACTCCTACAATGAGCAGTTCTTC.

The chain employs TRBV7-6 and TRBJ2-5; the match to TRBD2 covers 13 bases. Germline loops: CDR1 SGHVS, CDR2 FNYEAQ. With V trimmed by 5 bases and J by 3 bases, 9 bases remained unmatched. The CDR3 has 17 amino acids. This CDR3 is CASSRGLAGDKKETQYF. Written as DNA, the CDR3 is TGTGCCAGCAGCCGAGGACTAGCGGGGGACAAAAAAGAGACCCAGTACTTC.

This clonotype was recorded at least ten times. The V call is TRBV29-1, the J call TRBJ1-1, with a weak D call TRBD1 (6 bases). Germline V CDR1 and CDR2: SQVTM, ANQGSEA. V lost 0 bases and J lost 1, with 9 bases in between. This CDR3 contains 14 residues. CDR3 coding DNA: TGCAGCGTTGAAGAAGGGGGAGGGAACACTGAAGCTTTCTTT. Translating gives CSVEEGGGNTEAFF.

This clonotype has just a few counts. V usage is TRBV7-2 and J usage is TRBJ2-1; no definite D call. The CDR3 sequence is 15 residues long. With 1 base removed from V and 6 bases from J, the gap between germline ends came to 13 bases. From germline, CDR1 is SGHTA and CDR2 FQGNSA. The CDR3 sequence: CASSLERMATNEQFF. CDR3 DNA sequence: TGTGCCAGCAGCTTAGAAAGGATGGCTACCAATGAGCAGTTCTTC.

This clonotype was observed a few times. The CDR3 region is CASSFKIRTGLNEQFF. The DNA for the CDR3 is TGTGCCAGCAGCTTTAAGATCAGGACCGGTTTGAATGAGCAGTTCTTC. This chain links TRBV11-2 with TRBJ2-1; D unclear. Looked up from germline, CDR1 is SGHAT and CDR2 is FQNNGV. The CDR3 length is 16 residues. Trimming cost V 3 bases and J 7 bases, with 19 bases left between them.

The chain uses TRBV7-3 and TRBJ2-3; TRBD2 matches at 7 bases. The CDR3 totals 13 residues. The V and J ends lost 4 bases and 11 bases, in that order; junction bases with no gene match: 9. CDR1 is SGHTA, CDR2 FQGTGA, per germline. The CDR3 bases are TGTGCCAGCAGCTCTCGAACTAGCGAGATGCAGTATTTT. It translates to CASSSRTSEMQYF.

The chain recombines TRBV6-6 with TRBJ2-1; a possible D gene is TRBD2 (5 bases). The germline V gene encodes CDR1 MNHNY and CDR2 SVGAGI (reference sequence). The CDR3 is 14 residues long. Trimming cost V 0 bases and J 7 bases, with 10 bases left between them. The CDR3 nucleotides read TGTGCCAGCAGTTACTCCCCCGGCGGGAATGAGCAGTTCTTC. Encoded protein: CASSYSPGGNEQFF.

The gene calls are TRBV14 and TRBJ1-1; D remains unclear. This CDR3 is built from 13 residues. V lost 3 bases and J lost 7, with 12 bases in between. Germline CDR1 reads SGHDN; CDR2 reads FVKESK. The CDR3 region is CASSQRGSFEAFF. The DNA of the CDR3 is TGTGCCAGCAGCCAGAGAGGGAGTTTTGAAGCTTTCTTT.

As for this clonotype: This may come from a read error, since a much larger clone is one base off. V gene TRBV20-1 combines with J gene TRBJ1-5; a possible D gene is TRBD1 (6 bases). CDR3 length equals 15 residues. Germline V gene sequence: CDR1 DFQATT, CDR2 SNEGSKA (reference sequence). CDR3 nucleotides: TGCACTGCTAGAGATCGGACAGCTGATAGGCAGCCCCAGCATTTT. Its translation: CTARDRTADRQPQHF.

The chain couples TRBV19 to TRBJ2-7; D ambiguous. There are 15 residues in the CDR3. Germline-derived CDR1 and CDR2 are LNHDA and SQIVND (reference sequence). The germline V and J ends were trimmed by 5 bases and 2 bases, with 16 bases remaining between them. This chain's CDR3 is CASSAAPTGTYEQYF. The CDR3, as DNA: TGTGCCAGTAGTGCAGCCCCGACGGGTACCTACGAGCAGTACTTC.

This clonotype appeared a few times. V and J are TRBV21-1 and TRBJ1-1; TRBD1, as called in the table, went unchecked against the DNA. TRBV21-1 is a documented pseudogene. This CDR3 contains 17 residues. CDR3 bases: TGTGCCAGCAGCAAAAGGGGAAAAGGAGAGGAAGACACTGAAGCTTTCTTT. Its translation: CASSKRGKGEEDTEAFF.

This clonotype was seen at least ten times. The gene calls are TRBV12-3 or TRBV12-4 and TRBJ1-4; D is unresolved. This CDR3 region has 14 residues. V dropped 4 bases and J dropped 3 bases, with 9 bases sitting between them. The CDR3 coding sequence is TGTGCCAGCAGTTGGAGCGCGGCTAATGAAAAACTGTTTTTT. This codes for CASSWSAANEKLFF.

This clonotype has ten or more counts. J is TRBJ2-7 and V is TRBV12-3 or TRBV12-4; 12 bases agree with TRBD2. Unmatched junction bases numbered 8, after V lost 5 bases and J lost 3 bases. This CDR3 is 16 amino acids long. CDR3 nucleotides: TGTGCCAGCAGTCTGACTCTAGCGGGAGGGCACTACGAGCAGTACTTC. This sequence encodes CASSLTLAGGHYEQYF.

DNA for the CDR3: TGTGCCACTCAGGGTTCAACTAATGAAAAACTGTTTTTT. Translated, it gives CATQGSTNEKLFF. The chain employs TRBV7-2 and TRBJ1-4; D is perhaps TRBD1 (5 bases). The length of the CDR3 is 13 residues. Germline lookup yields CDR1 SGHTA and CDR2 FQGNSA. V lost 10 bases and J lost 0, with 9 bases in between.

This chain links TRBV19 with TRBJ2-1; 14 bases agree with TRBD2. The CDR3 runs to 18 residues. The V gene end was trimmed by 4 bases and the J gene end by 8 bases; junction bases not matched to a gene: 13. Germline V gives CDR1 LNHDA, CDR2 SQIVND (reference sequence). Written as DNA, the CDR3 is TGTGCCAGTAGTACCGCTCGAGGGACTAGCGGGAGTGCCCATGAGCAGTTCTTC. This translates into CASSTARGTSGSAHEQFF.

The rearrangement links TRBV11-2 to TRBJ2-4; maybe TRBD1 (6 bases). V was cut by 4 bases and J by 0 bases, with 13 bases left in between. The CDR3 extends over 16 amino acids. CDR1 and CDR2 from the germline V gene are SGHAT and FQNNGV. The CDR3 reads CASSWGHLLAKNIQYF. CDR3 nucleotides: TGTGCCAGCAGCTGGGGACACCTTCTAGCCAAAAACATTCAGTACTTC.

The rearrangement joins TRBV7-2 to TRBJ2-3; perhaps D is TRBD1 or TRBD2 (5 bases each). Germline V CDR1 and CDR2: SGHTA, FQGNSA. This CDR3 spans 17 amino acids. Trimming took off 5 bases at V and 2 bases at J, with 20 bases between the two ends. The CDR3 region has the DNA TGTGCCAGCAGCCTGGGCCGAGAGGGACGGATCACAGATACGCAGTATTTT. Its protein is CASSLGREGRITDTQYF.